The 13 T cell receptor beta chains below come from one sample, sequenced in a study of blood T cell repertoires in COVID-19. Measured with immunoSEQ multiplex PCR; TCRdb has only the in-frame clones, and not every one. The profile shows some 150,000 clones, around 81% of them singletons. Sequencing was carried out using peripheral blood. The receptors derive from a woman aged 40 to 49 with active or convalescent COVID-19.

V and J are TRBV2 and TRBJ2-3; 13 bases match TRBD2. CDR3 length: 12 residues. The V and J ends lost 9 bases and 12 bases, in that order; junction bases with no gene match: 6. Germline CDR1 and CDR2: SNHLY and FYNNEI. CDR3 nucleotides: TGTGCCAGTGCGGGACTAGCGGGGTCTCAGTATTTT. This encodes CASAGLAGSQYF.

The chain couples TRBV21-1 to TRBJ1-5. TRBV21-1 is listed as a pseudogene. CDR3 length: 15 amino acids. CDR3 nucleotide sequence: TGTGCCAGCAGCACCCACCCGGGGAGCAATCAGCCCCAGCATTTT. Translated: CASSTHPGSNQPQHF.

This sequence joins TRBV7-2 and TRBJ2-3; 8 bases are a match to TRBD1. CDR3 length: 16 residues. Germline V CDR1 and CDR2: SGHTA, FQGNSA. V was pared by 2 bases and J by 1 base, with 5 bases of the junction left unmatched. The chain's CDR3 is CASSLRTGYRTDTQYF. CDR3 nucleotide sequence: TGTGCCAGCAGCTTACGGACAGGGTATCGCACAGATACGCAGTATTTT.

The chain joins TRBV28 to TRBJ2-7; the match to TRBD1 covers 8 bases. Looked up from germline, CDR1 is MDHEN and CDR2 is SYDVKM. The CDR3 consists of 15 residues. V gave up 6 bases and J gave up 0 bases; unmatched junction bases: 7. The DNA of the CDR3 is TGTGCCAGCAGCCCCTGGACAGGGAGCTCCTACGAGCAGTACTTC. Its translation: CASSPWTGSSYEQYF.

The chain has TRBV28 and TRBJ2-2, with D maybe TRBD2 (6 bases). This CDR3 is built from 15 residues. V was trimmed by 7 bases and J by 5 bases, leaving 17 bases between them. Germline CDR1 is MDHEN and CDR2 is SYDVKM. CDR3 coding DNA: TGTGCCAGCACTGGCGGAGGGATTGGGACCGGGGAGCTGTTTTTT. This gives the protein CASTGGGIGTGELFF.

The V and J genes are TRBV19 and TRBJ1-1, with D maybe TRBD1 (6 bases). Germline CDR1 reads LNHDA; CDR2 reads SQIVND (reference sequence). The CDR3 covers 13 residues. V lost 5 bases and J 3 bases, leaving 10 bases between the germline ends. As DNA, the CDR3 is TGTGCCAGTAGTCCCAGGGGATACACTGAAGCTTTCTTT. Protein sequence: CASSPRGYTEAFF.

This clone occurred a few times. The chain is built from TRBV7-7 and TRBJ2-1; no firm D call. The germline V gene encodes CDR1 SSHAT and CDR2 FNYEAQ (reference sequence). V lost 2 bases, J lost 1 base, and 12 bases lay in between. This CDR3 has 16 amino acids. The CDR3 coding sequence is TGTGCCAGCAGCTTAACTGAAGTCGGTTCCTACAATGAGCAGTTCTTC. Its translation: CASSLTEVGSYNEQFF.

The genes are TRBV4-2 and TRBJ2-2; the match to TRBD2 covers 11 bases. V trimming: 4 bases; J trimming: 6 bases; junction bases outside the gene matches: 7. The CDR3 loop spans 16 amino acids. Germline V gene sequence: CDR1 LGHNA, CDR2 YNFKEQ. CDR3 sequence (DNA): TGTGCCAGCAGCCGGGGACTAGCGGAGGTCGCCGGGGAGCTGTTTTTT. Translated: CASSRGLAEVAGELFF.

The V gene is TRBV3-1 (or the pseudogene TRBV3-2), the J gene TRBJ2-4; D may be TRBD2 (6 bases). V lost 4 bases and J 0 bases, leaving 13 bases between the germline ends. Germline CDR1 reads LGHDT; CDR2 reads YNNKEL (reference sequence). This CDR3 comprises 16 residues. The chain's CDR3 is CASSPGGSEAKNIQYF. For the CDR3, the DNA is TGTGCCAGCAGCCCAGGAGGGAGCGAAGCCAAAAACATTCAGTACTTC.

This clone was seen a single time. This chain links TRBV7-2 with TRBJ1-1; a weak D match, TRBD1 (6 bases). This CDR3 has 14 amino acids. The V end was cut by 1 base, the J end by 4 bases, with 10 bases between. Germline CDR1 reads SGHTA; CDR2 reads FQGNSA. In DNA, the CDR3 is TGTGCCAGCAGCTTAGGGACAGTTAGCACTGAAGCTTTCTTT. Protein sequence: CASSLGTVSTEAFF. Combining the CDR3 with reference TRBV7-2 and TRBJ1-1 gives the whole variable domain GAGVSQSPSNKVTEKGKDVELRCDPISGHTALYWYRQSLGQGLEFLIYFQGNSAPDKSGLPSDRFSAERTGGSVSTLTIQRTQQEDSAVYLCASSLGTVSTEAFFGQGTRLTVV.

Points on this clone: Relative to the germline gene, one junction end is altered; a read error may explain this. The chain couples TRBV7-2 to TRBJ2-2, with 10 bases that match TRBD2. The CDR3 is 14 amino acids. Germline V gene data show CDR1 as SGHTA and CDR2 as FQGNSA. DNA of the CDR3: TGTGCCAGCAGATTAGCGGGAGGAACCGGGGAGCTGTTTTTT. Translated: CASRLAGGTGELFF.

The chain couples TRBV9 to TRBJ1-2; D might be TRBD1 (6 bases). V was trimmed by 0 bases and J by 10 bases, leaving 16 bases between them. The CDR3 extends over 14 amino acids. The germline gives CDR1 SGDLS, CDR2 YYNGEE. CDR3 region: CASSVGRQGLAYTF. The DNA for the CDR3 is TGTGCCAGCAGCGTAGGGAGGCAGGGGCTGGCCTACACCTTC.

The CDR3 is CASSDRQGRTEAFF. The CDR3 nucleotides read TGTGCCAGCAGTGACCGACAGGGAAGGACTGAAGCTTTCTTT. The chain joins TRBV6-1 to TRBJ1-1; 7 bases are shared with TRBD1. Germline V gives CDR1 MNHNS, CDR2 SASEGT. V trimming: 3 bases; J trimming: 5 bases; junction bases outside the gene matches: 6. The CDR3 loop spans 14 amino acids.